This T cell receptor beta chain was recorded in a study of T cells in Graves' hyperthyroidism and ophthalmopathy. Study-level results: A model built on 13 V-J features separated ophthalmopathy from stable hyperthyroidism.

Researchers defined stable Graves' hyperthyroidism as no ophthalmopathy progression within 18 months. Each patient was aged 18 to 65 and had newly diagnosed hyperthyroidism of under 2 months' duration. Not enrolled were patients with uncontrolled infection, other autoimmune disease, pregnancy or lactation. It was RNA transcripts that yielded the amplified TCR beta CDR3 regions. The HTBI primer set served for first-round RT-PCR of the TCR CDR3. TCRdb fed the multiplex PCR reads into MiXCR, producing one record per CDR3 protein. The sample carries almost 50,000 distinct CDR3 sequences, 45% to 65% recorded once. The V segment lost 5 bases and the J segment 4 bases; nucleotides outside the gene matches: 10. This CDR3 region has 15 residues. The germline V gene has CDR1 SGHRS and CDR2 YFSETQ. Comment on this clonotype: Its matching antigen is unknown.

This clonotype was sampled from a man between 18 and 35 years old with Graves' hyperthyroidism. Sequencing was performed on peripheral blood or thyroid tissue (not recorded which). The V call is TRBV5-1, the J call TRBJ1-1, with TRBD1 matching over 8 bases. CDR3 nucleotide sequence: TGCGCCAGCAGTCCCGGGACAGGCTGGGGCACTGAAGCTTTCTTT. Translating gives CASSPGTGWGTEAFF.